The 29 T cell receptor beta chains in this list originate from one sample, sequenced in a study of patients and donors after allogeneic stem cell transplantation. TCRdb reprocessed the RT-PCR reads via MiXCR and lists one record per CDR3 protein. Here the sample spans 150,000 to 200,000 distinct CDR3 sequences, roughly 30% being singletons. Sequencing was performed on blood, either unsorted or a sorted T cell fraction (not recorded which). These TCRs come from a human donor who was either an allogeneic HSCT recipient or a stem cell or donor lymphocyte infusion donor (not recorded which). It is not recorded whose cells these are; they may come from a transplant donor.

This clonotype was counted between two and nine times. The chain employs TRBV12-3 or TRBV12-4 and TRBJ1-5, with D perhaps matching TRBD1 (5 bases). The CDR3 consists of 16 residues. V was cut by 4 bases and J by 1 base, with 14 bases left in between. The CDR3 DNA sequence: TGTGCCAGCAGTTCGTGGGCAGGGACCAGCAATCAGCCCCAGCATTTT. Protein: CASSSWAGTSNQPQHF.

The sample holds many counts of this clonotype. This chain connects TRBV6-5 to TRBJ1-6; maybe TRBD1 (6 bases). The V gene's germline CDR1 is MNHEY and CDR2 SVGAGI. V was clipped by 1 base and J by 10 bases, with 8 bases between them. The CDR3 is 13 residues long. The CDR3 coding sequence is TGTGCCAGCAGTTACTGGACAGCCTCACCCCTCCACTTT. The encoded protein is CASSYWTASPLHF.

V and J are TRBV7-9 and TRBJ2-5, with D possibly called TRBD1 or TRBD2 (6 bases each). The CDR3 contains 16 residues. V was pared by 5 bases and J by 5 bases, with 21 bases between. Germline assignment: CDR1 SEHNR and CDR2 FQNEAQ (reference sequence). CDR3 coding DNA: TGTGCCAGCAGCATCAGGGGCGGGGACCCAAGGGAGACCCAGTACTTC. The encoded protein is CASSIRGGDPRETQYF.

This clonotype was counted only a few times. This chain joins TRBV7-2 and TRBJ2-5; no reliable D call. The V gene's germline CDR1 is SGHTA and CDR2 FQGNSA. V lost 1 base and J lost 0, with 15 bases in between. CDR3 length: 17 amino acids. The DNA of the CDR3 is TGTGCCAGCAGCTTAGAAATTTTCCGGCGGTACCAAGAGACCCAGTACTTC. It encodes CASSLEIFRRYQETQYF.

In this sample, this clonotype turned up a few times. The rearrangement links TRBV4-2 to TRBJ1-1, with 7 bases fitting TRBD1. The CDR3 is made up of 14 amino acids. V shed 4 bases and J 2 bases; nucleotides not matched to a gene: 4. Per the germline V gene, CDR1 is LGHNA and CDR2 is YNFKEQ. The CDR3 DNA reads as TGTGCCAGCAGCCCTGGGACAGCCAACACTGAAGCTTTCTTT. This sequence encodes CASSPGTANTEAFF.

The DNA of the CDR3 is TGCGCCAGCAGCCCCCTTACCTCTGGAAACACCATATATTTT. Translated: CASSPLTSGNTIYF. The chain joins TRBV4-3 to TRBJ1-3; the D is unclear. The CDR3 contains 14 residues. Germline V gene sequence: CDR1 LGHNA, CDR2 YSLEER. The ends were cut back, 4 bases at V and 0 bases at J, with 7 bases in the middle.

In this sample, this clonotype turned up a few times. The chain joins TRBV20-1 to TRBJ2-1, with D possibly TRBD1 on 6 matching bases. CDR1 DFQATT and CDR2 SNEGSKA come from the germline V gene (reference sequence). The CDR3 spans 13 residues. Between the trimmed V and J ends, which lost 2 bases and 7 bases, there was a span of 12 bases. Written as DNA, the CDR3 is TGCAGTGCTAGAAAAATACAGGGTAATGAGCAGTTCTTC. It encodes CSARKIQGNEQFF.

The genes are TRBV20-1 and TRBJ1-6; maybe TRBD1 (6 bases). Trimming stripped 0 bases from V and 3 bases from J, with 12 bases between. The CDR3 sequence is 16 residues long. Germline-derived CDR1 and CDR2 are DFQATT and SNEGSKA (reference sequence). The CDR3 region is CSARDPGQSYNSPLHF. CDR3 nucleotides: TGCAGTGCTAGAGATCCCGGACAGAGCTATAATTCACCCCTCCACTTT.

This chain links TRBV4-3 with TRBJ1-4; TRBD1 matches 7 bases. CDR3 size: 15 residues. Trimming at V came to 3 bases and at J to 8 bases, leaving 9 bases not matched to a gene. CDR1 is LGHNA, CDR2 YSLEER, per germline. CDR3 residues: CASSQAGGWKEKLFF. CDR3 coding DNA: TGCGCCAGCAGCCAGGCAGGGGGTTGGAAGGAAAAACTGTTTTTT.

The rearrangement joins TRBV5-5 to TRBJ2-5; tentative D call: TRBD1 (6 bases). The CDR3 runs to 13 residues. The V and J ends lost 5 bases and 4 bases respectively, with 12 bases between them. CDR1 is SGHKS and CDR2 is YYEKEE in the germline V gene (reference sequence). The DNA of the CDR3 is TGTGCCAGCAGGTTACAGGGTGGAGAGACCCAGTACTTC. The encoded protein is CASRLQGGETQYF.

The chain is built from TRBV6-5 and TRBJ1-2, with D hard to call. The V and J ends lost 2 bases and 0 bases respectively, with 7 bases between them. Germline loops: CDR1 MNHEY, CDR2 SVGAGI. This CDR3 has 14 amino acids. The CDR3 region is CASSYEETNYGYTF. CDR3 in DNA: TGTGCCAGCAGTTACGAGGAAACTAACTATGGCTACACCTTC.

The rearrangement links TRBV29-1 to TRBJ2-2; 12 bases map to TRBD2. The V gene's germline CDR1 is SQVTM and CDR2 ANQGSEA. The CDR3 extends over 12 amino acids. The CDR3 region is CSASGRVGELFF. The CDR3 nucleotides are TGCAGTGCTAGCGGGAGGGTCGGGGAGCTGTTTTTT.

This clonotype was observed a few times. V gene TRBV28 combines with J gene TRBJ2-7; D is perhaps TRBD1 (6 bases). Germline CDR1 MDHEN, CDR2 SYDVKM. V gave up 10 bases and J gave up 7 bases, with 17 bases separating them. The CDR3 has 12 residues. The CDR3 spells CATHGGPREQYF. The CDR3 DNA reads TGTGCCACCCATGGGGGCCCTCGTGAGCAGTACTTC.

The chain recombines TRBV5-1 with TRBJ1-2, with TRBD1 matching 10 bases. V lost 4 bases to trimming and J lost 3 bases; unmatched junction nucleotides: 6. CDR3 length equals 15 residues. Germline assignment: CDR1 SGHRS and CDR2 YFSETQ. The CDR3 nucleotides read TGCGCCAGCAGCCCAAGGACAGGGGGGGACTATGGCTACACCTTC. It encodes CASSPRTGGDYGYTF.

The rearrangement links TRBV6-6 to TRBJ2-3; D is perhaps TRBD1 (5 bases). The V gene lost 2 bases and the J gene lost 7 bases, with 16 bases spanning the gap. The CDR3 consists of 15 residues. Looked up from germline, CDR1 is MNHNY and CDR2 is SVGAGI (reference sequence). CDR3 sequence: CASSYGADPGNTQYF. In DNA form, the CDR3 reads TGTGCCAGCAGTTACGGGGCCGACCCTGGAAATACGCAGTATTTT.

V is TRBV10-3 and J is TRBJ2-5, with D unclear. The CDR3 extends over 14 amino acids. The V end was cut by 0 bases, the J end by 5 bases, with 10 bases between. Per germline, CDR1 ENHRY and CDR2 SYGVKD. The CDR3 loop is CAISESPLMETQYF. In nucleotides, the CDR3 is TGTGCCATCAGTGAGTCCCCTCTAATGGAGACCCAGTACTTC.

V is TRBV9 and J is TRBJ2-7; D may be TRBD1 (5 bases). V shed 4 bases and J shed 5 bases, with 13 bases lying between them. CDR1 is SGDLS and CDR2 is YYNGEE in the germline V gene. The CDR3 contains 13 residues. CDR3 sequence (DNA): TGTGCCAGCAGCCCGCCCCAGGGCCACGAGCAGTACTTC. This encodes CASSPPQGHEQYF.

The V gene is TRBV4-2, the J gene TRBJ2-5; 7 bases align to TRBD2. The CDR3 covers 15 residues. CDR1 and CDR2 (germline): LGHNA, YNFKEQ. J gave up 3 bases and V 0 bases, and 4 bases lay outside the gene matches. This CDR3 reads CASSQDRDYKETQYF. The CDR3 DNA reads as TGTGCCAGCAGCCAAGATCGGGACTACAAAGAGACCCAGTACTTC.

The chain employs TRBV30 and TRBJ2-7; 9 positions match TRBD2. Looked up from germline, CDR1 is GTSNPN and CDR2 is SVGIG (reference sequence). The CDR3 is 12 residues long. V shed 6 bases, J shed 2 bases, and the junction held 2 bases outside the gene matches. The CDR3 here is CACAGGPYEQYF. The CDR3 bases are TGTGCCTGCGCGGGAGGGCCCTACGAGCAGTACTTC.

The chain has TRBV5-1 and TRBJ1-1, with D maybe TRBD1 (5 bases). There are 14 residues in the CDR3. CDR1 is SGHRS and CDR2 is YFSETQ in the germline V gene. V was clipped by 7 bases and J by 1 base, with 14 bases between them. This CDR3 is CASFLGTENTEAFF. In DNA, the CDR3 is TGCGCCAGCTTTTTAGGGACTGAGAACACTGAAGCTTTCTTT.

This clonotype has only a few counts. The chain links TRBV29-1 to TRBJ1-1; unclear D gene. The germline V gene encodes CDR1 SQVTM and CDR2 ANQGSEA. The CDR3 has 12 residues. Trimming took off 1 base at V and 5 bases at J, with 8 bases between the two ends. This chain's CDR3 is CSVEAHSTEAFF. CDR3 DNA sequence: TGCAGCGTTGAAGCCCATTCAACTGAAGCTTTCTTT.

This clonotype occurred many times. The V gene is TRBV12-3 or TRBV12-4, the J gene TRBJ1-1; 7 nucleotides agree with TRBD1. This CDR3 is built from 14 residues. J lost 7 bases, V lost 7 bases, and 12 bases had no gene match. The CDR3 DNA is TGTGCCAGCAAAATACAGGGGCCGGCCAGTGAAGCTTTCTTT. Translation gives CASKIQGPASEAFF.

A few counts support this clonotype. The chain combines TRBV4-3 with TRBJ2-3; the match to TRBD1 covers 8 bases. Germline trimming cut 5 bases from V and 1 base from J; bases unmatched to any gene: 5. The V gene's germline CDR1 is LGHNA and CDR2 YSLEER. This CDR3 contains 15 residues. The CDR3 protein is CASSYGQGGTDTQYF. CDR3 nucleotides: TGCGCCAGCAGCTATGGACAGGGAGGCACAGATACGCAGTATTTT.

This chain joins TRBV19 and TRBJ2-3; D is ambiguous. The germline gives CDR1 LNHDA, CDR2 SQIVND (reference sequence). The CDR3 sequence is 14 residues long. The germline V and J ends were trimmed by 3 bases and 2 bases, with 9 bases remaining between them. In DNA form, the CDR3 reads TGTGCCAGTAGTATGCTTGAGTACACAGATACGCAGTATTTT. It encodes CASSMLEYTDTQYF.

V gene TRBV10-3 combines with J gene TRBJ2-7; TRBD2 matches 8 bases. V dropped 10 bases and J dropped 5; count of bases not matched to a gene: 10. Germline CDR1 and CDR2: ENHRY and SYGVKD. The CDR3 has 13 amino acids. The CDR3 bases are TGTGCCACCGAGACAGCGGGAGCAGACGAGCAGTACTTC. It specifies CATETAGADEQYF.

The chain is built from TRBV7-2 and TRBJ2-5, with D possibly TRBD2 on 5 matching bases. Per germline, CDR1 SGHTA and CDR2 FQGNSA. The CDR3 is 14 amino acids. V lost 5 bases and J 5 bases, leaving 15 bases between the germline ends. The CDR3 reads CASSQRYKAETQYF. The CDR3 nucleotides read TGTGCCAGCAGCCAGCGGTACAAGGCGGAGACCCAGTACTTC.

This clonotype was seen a few times. The chain recombines TRBV12-3 or TRBV12-4 with TRBJ1-2, with TRBD1 as a possible D gene (6 bases). V was cut by 4 bases and J by 0 bases, with 12 bases left in between. The CDR3 runs 15 residues. For the CDR3, the DNA is TGTGCCAGCAGTTCAGGGGACGGCTCTAACTATGGCTACACCTTC. Encoded protein: CASSSGDGSNYGYTF.

This clonotype was picked up many times. One junction end disagrees with the germline gene, perhaps due to a read error. The rearrangement joins TRBV5-1 to TRBJ2-7; the match to TRBD1 covers 9 bases. Germline-derived CDR1 and CDR2 are SGHRS and YFSETQ. The CDR3 has 14 amino acids. CDR3 sequence (DNA): TGCGCCAGCAGCCGGGGACAGGGCTCCTCCGAGCAGTACTTC. Translated, it gives CASSRGQGSSEQYF.

The chain has TRBV20-1 and TRBJ2-6; 8 bases match TRBD1. CDR1 and CDR2 from the germline V gene are DFQATT and SNEGSKA (reference sequence). Germline trimming cut 3 bases from V and 0 bases from J; bases unmatched to any gene: 7. The length of the CDR3 is 17 residues. This chain's CDR3 is CSASWGQESSGANVLTF. DNA for the CDR3: TGCAGTGCTAGCTGGGGACAGGAGAGCTCTGGGGCCAACGTCCTGACTTTC.